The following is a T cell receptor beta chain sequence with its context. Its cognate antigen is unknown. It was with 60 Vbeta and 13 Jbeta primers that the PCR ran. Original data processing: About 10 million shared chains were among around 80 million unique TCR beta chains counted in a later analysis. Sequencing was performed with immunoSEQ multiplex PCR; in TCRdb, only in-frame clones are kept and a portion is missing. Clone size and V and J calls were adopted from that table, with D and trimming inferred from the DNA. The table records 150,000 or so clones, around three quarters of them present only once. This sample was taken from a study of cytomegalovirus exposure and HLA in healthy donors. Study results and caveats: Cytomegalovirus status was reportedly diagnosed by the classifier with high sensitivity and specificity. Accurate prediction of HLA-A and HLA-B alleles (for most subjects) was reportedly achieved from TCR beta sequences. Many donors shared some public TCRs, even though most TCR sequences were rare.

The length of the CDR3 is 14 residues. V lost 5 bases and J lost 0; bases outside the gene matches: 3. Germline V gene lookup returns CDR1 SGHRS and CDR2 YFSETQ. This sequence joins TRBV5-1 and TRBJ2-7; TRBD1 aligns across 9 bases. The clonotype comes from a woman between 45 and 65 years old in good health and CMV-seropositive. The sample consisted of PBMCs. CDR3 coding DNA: TGCGCCAGCAGGGGACAGGGCCTCTCCTACGAGCAGTACTTC. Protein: CASRGQGLSYEQYF.